The 6 T cell receptor beta chains below come from one sample, sequenced in a study of blood T cell repertoires in COVID-19. TCRdb's copy holds only in-frame clones and misses some; the assay was immunoSEQ multiplex PCR. The table lists around 120,000 clones, 90% of them singletons, with 3.5% to 5% in the top ten. The sequenced sample consisted of peripheral blood. Receptors originate from a man aged 55-75 years with COVID-19, enrolled during active disease.

The chain is built from TRBV29-1 and TRBJ1-3; D remains unclear. Trimming left V 7 bases short and J 1 base short, with 8 bases between. The CDR3 totals 12 residues. Germline V gene data show CDR1 as SQVTM and CDR2 as ANQGSEA. DNA for the CDR3: TGCAGCGCCGAGTCGTCTGGAAACACCATATATTTT. This translates into CSAESSGNTIYF.

V is TRBV19 and J is TRBJ2-2; no reliable D call. V lost 0 bases and J 4 bases, leaving 15 bases between the germline ends. CDR1 and CDR2 from the germline V gene are LNHDA and SQIVND (reference sequence). The CDR3 loop spans 17 amino acids. DNA for the CDR3: TGTGCCAGTAGTATAGATAAGCCGGGTATTCTCACCGGGGAGCTGTTTTTT. Its protein is CASSIDKPGILTGELFF.

The CDR3 DNA reads TGTGCCACGCAGGGGGATTTCTACGAGCAGTACTTC. It codes for CATQGDFYEQYF. This sequence joins TRBV27 and TRBJ2-7; 7 nucleotides agree with TRBD1. Trimming at V came to 10 bases and at J to 3 bases, leaving 6 bases not matched to a gene. The CDR3 is 12 amino acids. The germline CDR1 and CDR2 sequences are MNHEY and SMNVEV (reference sequence).

The chain links TRBV5-1 to TRBJ1-3; D not resolved. The CDR3 is 14 amino acids. V was trimmed by 0 bases and J by 0 bases, leaving 4 bases between them. Germline assignment: CDR1 SGHRS and CDR2 YFSETQ. CDR3 region: CASSLVFSGNTIYF. As DNA, the CDR3 is TGCGCCAGCAGCTTGGTATTCTCTGGAAACACCATATATTTT. Full variable domain (outside the CDR3, taken from reference TRBV5-1 and TRBJ1-3): KAGVTQTPRYLIKTRGQQVTLSCSPISGHRSVSWYQQTPGQGLQFLFEYFSETQRNKGNFPGRFSGRQFSNSRSEMNVSTLELGDSALYLCASSLVFSGNTIYFGEGSWLTVV.

The chain has TRBV5-4 and TRBJ1-5; possibly TRBD1 for D (5 bases). The V end lost 0 bases, the J end lost 6 bases, and 10 bases lay between the germline ends. Looked up from germline, CDR1 is SGHNT and CDR2 is YYREEE (reference sequence). This CDR3 comprises 14 residues. In DNA, the CDR3 is TGTGCCAGCAGCTTGGGGGGCAGGGTTCAGCCCCAGCATTTT. It encodes CASSLGGRVQPQHF.

CDR3 region: CASSQVRSGSDNEQFF. DNA of the CDR3: TGTGCCAGCAGCCAAGTTAGGAGCGGGAGCGACAATGAGCAGTTCTTC. The chain employs TRBV4-2 and TRBJ2-1; 8 nucleotides align to TRBD2. Germline V gene lookup returns CDR1 LGHNA and CDR2 YNFKEQ. The CDR3 length is 16 residues. V lost 1 base, J lost 5 bases, and 7 bases stayed unmatched.